This TCR beta chain originates from a study of blood T cell repertoires in COVID-19. For the study at large: Researchers got acute and convalescent COVID-19 samples from the United States, Italy and Spain. T cells, B-cell-depleted T cells, or PBMCs provided the cDNA or gDNA that served as material.

Germline values: CDR1 LGHNA, CDR2 YNFKEQ. Trimming took 4 bases from V and 6 from J; bases not matched to a gene: 14. The length of the CDR3 is 17 residues. Original processing notes: Amplification with reference gene primers provided the estimates of nucleated cell counts. Some clones are missing from TCRdb's copy, which holds only in-frame ones; the method was immunoSEQ multiplex PCR. Clonal size and the V and J genes are those of that table, whereas D and trimming came from the DNA. The repertoire holds some 70,000 clones, with roughly 82% as singletons. Material: peripheral blood. The chain employs TRBV4-2 and TRBJ2-2; 7 positions agree with TRBD1. The TCR sequence derives from a man between 60 and 75 years old with acute or convalescent COVID-19. This chain's CDR3 is CASSLIQQGFRAGELFF. CDR3 DNA: TGTGCCAGCAGCCTTATCCAACAGGGGTTTAGAGCCGGGGAGCTGTTTTTT.